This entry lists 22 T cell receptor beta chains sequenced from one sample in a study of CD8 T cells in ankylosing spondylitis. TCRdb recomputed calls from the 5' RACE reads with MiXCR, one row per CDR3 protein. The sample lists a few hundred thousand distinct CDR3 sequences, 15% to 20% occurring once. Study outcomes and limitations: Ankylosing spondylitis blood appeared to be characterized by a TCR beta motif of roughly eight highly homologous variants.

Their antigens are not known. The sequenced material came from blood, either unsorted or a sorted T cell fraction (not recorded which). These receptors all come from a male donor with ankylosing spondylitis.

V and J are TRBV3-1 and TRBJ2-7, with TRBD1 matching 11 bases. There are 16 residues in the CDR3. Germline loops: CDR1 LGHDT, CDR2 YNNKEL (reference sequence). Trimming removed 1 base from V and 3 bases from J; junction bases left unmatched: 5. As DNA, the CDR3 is TGTGCCAGCAGCCAAGCTGGGACAGGGGGTTTCTACGAGCAGTACTTC. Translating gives CASSQAGTGGFYEQYF.

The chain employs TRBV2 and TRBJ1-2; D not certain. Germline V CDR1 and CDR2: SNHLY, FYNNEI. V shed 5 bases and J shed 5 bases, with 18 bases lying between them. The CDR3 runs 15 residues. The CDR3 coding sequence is TGTGCCAGCAGTCCGCTGGGCGAGATCCAATATGGCTACACCTTC. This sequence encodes CASSPLGEIQYGYTF.

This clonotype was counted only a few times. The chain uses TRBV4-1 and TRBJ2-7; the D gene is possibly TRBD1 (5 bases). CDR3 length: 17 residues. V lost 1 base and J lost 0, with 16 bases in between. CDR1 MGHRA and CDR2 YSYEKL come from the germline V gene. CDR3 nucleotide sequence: TGCGCCAGCAGCCAAGGGCCAGCAGGGTCGTACTCCTACGAGCAGTACTTC. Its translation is CASSQGPAGSYSYEQYF.

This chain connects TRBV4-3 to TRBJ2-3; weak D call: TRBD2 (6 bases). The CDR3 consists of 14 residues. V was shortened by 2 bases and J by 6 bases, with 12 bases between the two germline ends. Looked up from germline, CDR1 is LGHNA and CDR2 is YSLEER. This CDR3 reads CASSQRGGTDTQYF. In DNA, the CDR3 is TGCGCCAGCAGCCAAAGAGGCGGGACGGATACGCAGTATTTT.

The CDR3 loop is CASSPDTLDEQFF. CDR3 coding DNA: TGTGCCAGCAGCCCTGACACTCTCGATGAGCAGTTCTTC. This chain uses TRBV3-1 with TRBJ2-1; no reliable D call. This CDR3 contains 13 residues. Trimming took off 4 bases at V and 8 bases at J, with 12 bases between the two ends. The germline gives CDR1 LGHDT, CDR2 YNNKEL (reference sequence).

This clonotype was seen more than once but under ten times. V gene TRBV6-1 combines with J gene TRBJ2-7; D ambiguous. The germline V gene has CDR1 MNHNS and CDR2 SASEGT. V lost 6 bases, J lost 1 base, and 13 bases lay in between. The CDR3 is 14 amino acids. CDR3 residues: CASSPWLGSYEQYF. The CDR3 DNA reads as TGTGCCAGCAGCCCCTGGCTAGGTTCCTACGAGCAGTACTTC.

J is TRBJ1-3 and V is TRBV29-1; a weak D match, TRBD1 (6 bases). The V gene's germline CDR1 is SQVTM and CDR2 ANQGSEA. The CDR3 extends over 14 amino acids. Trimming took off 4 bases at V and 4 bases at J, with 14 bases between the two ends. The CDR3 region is CSVAVQGMGNTIYF. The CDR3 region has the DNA TGCAGCGTTGCCGTACAGGGTATGGGAAACACCATATATTTT.

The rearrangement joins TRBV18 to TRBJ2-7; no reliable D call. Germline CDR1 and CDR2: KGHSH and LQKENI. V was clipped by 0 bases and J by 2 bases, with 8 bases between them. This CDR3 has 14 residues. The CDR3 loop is CASSPPTVTYEQYF. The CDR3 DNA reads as TGTGCCAGCTCACCACCTACAGTTACCTACGAGCAGTACTTC.

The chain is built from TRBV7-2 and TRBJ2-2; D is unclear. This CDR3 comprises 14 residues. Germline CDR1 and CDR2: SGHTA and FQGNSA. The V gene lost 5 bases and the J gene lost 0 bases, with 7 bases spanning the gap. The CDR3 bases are TGTGCCAGCAGCATCAACGCGAACACCGGGGAGCTGTTTTTT. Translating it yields CASSINANTGELFF.

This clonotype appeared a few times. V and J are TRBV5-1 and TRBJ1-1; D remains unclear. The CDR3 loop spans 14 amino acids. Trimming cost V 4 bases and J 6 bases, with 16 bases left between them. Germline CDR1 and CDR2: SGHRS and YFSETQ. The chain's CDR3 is CASSTRPGVPEAFF. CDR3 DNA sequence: TGCGCCAGCAGCACCCGCCCGGGAGTCCCTGAAGCTTTCTTT.

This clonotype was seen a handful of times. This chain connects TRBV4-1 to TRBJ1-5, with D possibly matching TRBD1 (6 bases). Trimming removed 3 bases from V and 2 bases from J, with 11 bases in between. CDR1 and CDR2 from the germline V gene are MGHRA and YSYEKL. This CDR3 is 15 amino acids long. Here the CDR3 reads CASSQEGVGNQPQHF. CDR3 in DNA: TGCGCCAGCAGCCAGGAGGGGGTGGGCAATCAGCCCCAGCATTTT.

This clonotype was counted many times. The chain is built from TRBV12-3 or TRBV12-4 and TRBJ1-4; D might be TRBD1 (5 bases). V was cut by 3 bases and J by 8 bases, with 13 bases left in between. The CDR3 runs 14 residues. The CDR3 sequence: CASSLGDIEEKLFF. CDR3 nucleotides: TGTGCCAGCAGTTTGGGGGATATCGAAGAAAAACTGTTTTTT.

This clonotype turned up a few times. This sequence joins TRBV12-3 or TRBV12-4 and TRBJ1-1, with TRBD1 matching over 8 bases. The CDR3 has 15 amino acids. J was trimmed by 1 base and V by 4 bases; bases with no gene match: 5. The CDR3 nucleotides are TGTGCCAGCAGTTCCATCGACAGGGGGAACACTGAAGCTTTCTTT. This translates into CASSSIDRGNTEAFF.

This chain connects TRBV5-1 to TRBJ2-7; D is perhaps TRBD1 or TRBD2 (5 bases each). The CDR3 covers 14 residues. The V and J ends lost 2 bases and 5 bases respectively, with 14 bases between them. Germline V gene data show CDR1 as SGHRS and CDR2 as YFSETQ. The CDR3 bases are TGCGCCAGCAGCTTCATGGGGGTAGTAGACGAGCAGTACTTC. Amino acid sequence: CASSFMGVVDEQYF. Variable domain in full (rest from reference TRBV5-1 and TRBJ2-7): KAGVTQTPRYLIKTRGQQVTLSCSPISGHRSVSWYQQTPGQGLQFLFEYFSETQRNKGNFPGRFSGRQFSNSRSEMNVSTLELGDSALYLCASSFMGVVDEQYFGPGTRLTVT.

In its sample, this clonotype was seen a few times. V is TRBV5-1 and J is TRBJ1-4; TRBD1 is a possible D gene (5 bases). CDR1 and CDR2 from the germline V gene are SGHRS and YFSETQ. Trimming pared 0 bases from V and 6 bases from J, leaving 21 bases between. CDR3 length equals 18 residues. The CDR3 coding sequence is TGCGCCAGCAGCTTGGGACCCTCAATGGGGCTATCTGATGAAAAACTGTTTTTT. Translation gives CASSLGPSMGLSDEKLFF.

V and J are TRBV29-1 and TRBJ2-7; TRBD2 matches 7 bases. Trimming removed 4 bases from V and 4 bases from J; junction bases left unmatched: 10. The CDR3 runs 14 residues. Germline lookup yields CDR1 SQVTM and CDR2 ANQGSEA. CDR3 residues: CSVVERGLLYEQYF. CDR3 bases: TGCAGCGTTGTGGAGCGGGGACTATTATACGAGCAGTACTTC.

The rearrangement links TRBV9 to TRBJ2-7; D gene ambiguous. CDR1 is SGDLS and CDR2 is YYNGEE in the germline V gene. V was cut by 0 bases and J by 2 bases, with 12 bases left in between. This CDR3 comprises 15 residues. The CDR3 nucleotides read TGTGCCAGCAGCGTAGAATTCGGCAGCGCCTACGAGCAGTACTTC. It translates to CASSVEFGSAYEQYF.

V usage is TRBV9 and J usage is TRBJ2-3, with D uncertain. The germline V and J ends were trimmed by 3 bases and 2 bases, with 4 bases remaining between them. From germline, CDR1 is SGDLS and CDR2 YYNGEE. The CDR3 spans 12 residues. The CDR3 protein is CASSEDTDTQYF. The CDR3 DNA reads TGTGCCAGCAGCGAGGACACAGATACGCAGTATTTT.

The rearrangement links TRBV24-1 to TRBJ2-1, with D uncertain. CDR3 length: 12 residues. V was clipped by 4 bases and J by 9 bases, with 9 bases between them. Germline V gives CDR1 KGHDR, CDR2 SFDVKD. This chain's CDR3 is CATSETPGEQFF. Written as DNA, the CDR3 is TGTGCCACCAGTGAGACACCGGGTGAGCAGTTCTTC.

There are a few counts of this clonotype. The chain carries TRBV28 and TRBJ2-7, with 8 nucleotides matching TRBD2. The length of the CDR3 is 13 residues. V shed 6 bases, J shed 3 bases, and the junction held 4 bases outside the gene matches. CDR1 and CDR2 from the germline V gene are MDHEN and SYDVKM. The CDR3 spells CASRSGRHYEQYF. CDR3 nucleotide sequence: TGTGCCAGCAGGAGCGGGAGACACTACGAGCAGTACTTC. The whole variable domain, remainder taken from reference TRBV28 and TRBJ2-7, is DVKVTQSSRYLVKRTGEKVFLECVQDMDHENMFWYRQDPGLGLRLIYFSYDVKMKEKGDIPEGYSVSREKKERFSLILESASTNQTSMYLCASRSGRHYEQYFGPGTRLTVT.

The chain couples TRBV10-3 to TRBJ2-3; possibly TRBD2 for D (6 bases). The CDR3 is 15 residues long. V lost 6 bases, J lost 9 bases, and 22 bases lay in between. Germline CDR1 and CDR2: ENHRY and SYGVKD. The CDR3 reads CAISAGGTRTRTQYF. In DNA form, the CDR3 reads TGTGCCATCAGCGCTGGGGGGACGCGGACCCGCACGCAGTATTTT.

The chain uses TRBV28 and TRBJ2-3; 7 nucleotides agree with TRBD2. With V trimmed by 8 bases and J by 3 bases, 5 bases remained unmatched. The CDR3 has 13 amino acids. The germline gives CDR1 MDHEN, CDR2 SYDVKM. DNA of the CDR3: TGTGCCAGCTTTACGGGAGGAACAGATACGCAGTATTTT. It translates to CASFTGGTDTQYF. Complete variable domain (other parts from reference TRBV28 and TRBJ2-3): DVKVTQSSRYLVKRTGEKVFLECVQDMDHENMFWYRQDPGLGLRLIYFSYDVKMKEKGDIPEGYSVSREKKERFSLILESASTNQTSMYLCASFTGGTDTQYFGPGTRLTVL.